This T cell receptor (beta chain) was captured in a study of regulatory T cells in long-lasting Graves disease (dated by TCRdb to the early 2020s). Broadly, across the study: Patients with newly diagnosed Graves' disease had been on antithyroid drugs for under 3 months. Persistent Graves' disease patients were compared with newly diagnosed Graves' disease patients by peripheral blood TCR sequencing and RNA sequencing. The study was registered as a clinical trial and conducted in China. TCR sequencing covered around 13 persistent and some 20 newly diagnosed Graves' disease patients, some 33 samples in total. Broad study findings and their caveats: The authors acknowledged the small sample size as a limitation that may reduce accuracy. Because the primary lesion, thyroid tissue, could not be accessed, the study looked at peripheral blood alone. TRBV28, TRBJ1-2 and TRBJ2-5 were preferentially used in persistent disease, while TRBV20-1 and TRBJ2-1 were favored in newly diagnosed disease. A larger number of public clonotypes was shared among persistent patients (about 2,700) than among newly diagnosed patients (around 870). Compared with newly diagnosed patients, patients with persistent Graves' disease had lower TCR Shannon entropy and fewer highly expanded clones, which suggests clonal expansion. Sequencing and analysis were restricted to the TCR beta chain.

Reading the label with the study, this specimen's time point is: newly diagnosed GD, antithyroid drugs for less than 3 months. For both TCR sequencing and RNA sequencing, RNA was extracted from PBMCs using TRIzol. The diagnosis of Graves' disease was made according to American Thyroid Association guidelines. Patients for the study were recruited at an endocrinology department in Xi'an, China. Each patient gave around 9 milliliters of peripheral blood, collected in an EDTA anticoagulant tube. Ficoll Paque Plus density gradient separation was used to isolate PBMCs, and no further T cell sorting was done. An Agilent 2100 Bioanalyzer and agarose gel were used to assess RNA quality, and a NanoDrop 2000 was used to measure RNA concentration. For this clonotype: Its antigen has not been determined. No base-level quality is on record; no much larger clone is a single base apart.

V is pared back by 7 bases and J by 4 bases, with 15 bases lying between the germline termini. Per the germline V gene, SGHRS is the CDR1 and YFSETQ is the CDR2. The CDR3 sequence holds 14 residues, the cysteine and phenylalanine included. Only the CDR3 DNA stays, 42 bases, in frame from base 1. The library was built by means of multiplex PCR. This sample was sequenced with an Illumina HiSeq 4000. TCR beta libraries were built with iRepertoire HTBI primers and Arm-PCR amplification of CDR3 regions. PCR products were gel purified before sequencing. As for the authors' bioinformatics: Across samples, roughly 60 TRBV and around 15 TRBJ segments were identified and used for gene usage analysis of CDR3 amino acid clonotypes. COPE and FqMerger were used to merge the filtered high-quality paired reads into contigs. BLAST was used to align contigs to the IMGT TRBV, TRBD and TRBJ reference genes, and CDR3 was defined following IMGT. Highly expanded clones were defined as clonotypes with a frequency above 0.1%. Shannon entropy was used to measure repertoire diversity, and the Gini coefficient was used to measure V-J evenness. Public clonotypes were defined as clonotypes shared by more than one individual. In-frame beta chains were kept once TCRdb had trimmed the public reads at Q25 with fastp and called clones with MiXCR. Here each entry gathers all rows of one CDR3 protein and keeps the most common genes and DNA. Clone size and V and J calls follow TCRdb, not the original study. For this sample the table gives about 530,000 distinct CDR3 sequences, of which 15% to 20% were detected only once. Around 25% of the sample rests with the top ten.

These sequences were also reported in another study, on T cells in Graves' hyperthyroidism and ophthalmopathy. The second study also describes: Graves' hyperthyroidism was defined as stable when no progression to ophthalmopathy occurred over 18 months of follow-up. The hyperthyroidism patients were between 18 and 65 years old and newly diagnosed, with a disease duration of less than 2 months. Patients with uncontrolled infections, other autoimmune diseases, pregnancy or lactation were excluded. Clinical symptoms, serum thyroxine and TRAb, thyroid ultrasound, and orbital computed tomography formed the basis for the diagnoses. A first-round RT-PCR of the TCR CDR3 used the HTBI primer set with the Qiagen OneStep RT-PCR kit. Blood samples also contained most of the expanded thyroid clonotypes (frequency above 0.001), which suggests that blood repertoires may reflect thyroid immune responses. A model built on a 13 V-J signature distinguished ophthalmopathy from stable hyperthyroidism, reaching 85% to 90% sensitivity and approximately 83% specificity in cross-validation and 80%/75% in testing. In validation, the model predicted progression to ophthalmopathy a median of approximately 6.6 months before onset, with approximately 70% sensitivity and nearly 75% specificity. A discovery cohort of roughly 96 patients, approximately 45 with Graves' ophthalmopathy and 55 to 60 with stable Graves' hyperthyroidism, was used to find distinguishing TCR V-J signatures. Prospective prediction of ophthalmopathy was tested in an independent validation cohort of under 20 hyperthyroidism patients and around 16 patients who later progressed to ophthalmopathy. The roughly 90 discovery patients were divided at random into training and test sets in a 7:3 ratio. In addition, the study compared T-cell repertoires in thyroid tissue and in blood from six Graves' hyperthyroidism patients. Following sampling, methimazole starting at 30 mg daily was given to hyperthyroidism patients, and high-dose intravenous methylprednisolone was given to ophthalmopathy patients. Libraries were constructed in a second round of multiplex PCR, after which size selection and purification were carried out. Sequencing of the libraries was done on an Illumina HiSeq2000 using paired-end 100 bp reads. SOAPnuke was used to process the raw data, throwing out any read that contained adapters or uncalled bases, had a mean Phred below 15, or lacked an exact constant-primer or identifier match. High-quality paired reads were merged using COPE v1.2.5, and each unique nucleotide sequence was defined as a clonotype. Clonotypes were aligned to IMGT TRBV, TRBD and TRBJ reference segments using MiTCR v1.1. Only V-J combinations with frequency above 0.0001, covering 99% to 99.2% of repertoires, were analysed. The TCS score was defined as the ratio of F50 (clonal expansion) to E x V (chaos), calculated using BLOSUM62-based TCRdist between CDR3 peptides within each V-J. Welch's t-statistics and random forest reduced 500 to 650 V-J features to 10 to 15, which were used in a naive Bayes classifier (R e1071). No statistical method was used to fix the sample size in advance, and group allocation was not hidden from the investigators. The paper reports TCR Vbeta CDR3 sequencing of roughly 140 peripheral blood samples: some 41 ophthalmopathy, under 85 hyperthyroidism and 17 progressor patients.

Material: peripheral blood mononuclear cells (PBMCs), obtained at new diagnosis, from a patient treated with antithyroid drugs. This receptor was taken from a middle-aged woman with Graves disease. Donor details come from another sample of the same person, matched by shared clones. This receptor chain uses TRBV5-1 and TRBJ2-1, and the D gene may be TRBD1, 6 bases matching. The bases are TGCGCCAGCGCCCGGGACAATGTTTACAATGAGCAGTTCTTC. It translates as CASARDNVYNEQFF. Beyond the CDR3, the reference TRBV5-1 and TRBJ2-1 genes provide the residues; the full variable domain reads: KAGVTQTPRYLIKTRGQQVTLSCSPISGHRSVSWYQQTPGQGLQFLFEYFSETQRNKGNFPGRFSGRQFSNSRSEMNVSTLELGDSALYLCASARDNVYNEQFFGPGTRLTVL.